The clone carrying this TCR beta chain was observed a few times. Its antigen remains unidentified. The data stem from a study of beta chain features in type 1 diabetes. The study's findings and limits: All four CD4+ subsets of Type 1 diabetes patients contained TCRB CDR3s that were moderately but significantly shorter.

All of the isolated RNA was reverse transcribed, so expressed TCRB transcripts were sequenced. The table came from immunoSEQ multiplex PCR; TCRdb's copy has only in-frame clones and leaves some out. The data hold some 190,000 clones, with over 6% observed a single time. This clonotype was sampled from a man between 18 and 29 years old with type 1 diabetes. The sequenced material came from central memory CD4+ T cells from blood.

CDR3 sequence (DNA): TGTGCCAGCAGCTTAGGCCTGGACAGCTACTATGGCTACACCTTC. Translation gives CASSLGLDSYYGYTF. This chain uses TRBV11-2 with TRBJ1-2; maybe TRBD1 (6 bases). CDR3 size: 15 residues. V was shortened by 1 base and J by 3 bases, with 12 bases between the two germline ends. CDR1 is SGHAT, CDR2 FQNNGV, per germline.